The clone carrying this T cell receptor beta chain was seen just once. Germline CDR1 reads KGHSH; CDR2 reads LQKENI. V shed 0 bases, J shed 4 bases, and the junction held 5 bases outside the gene matches. The CDR3 is 16 amino acids. Cohorts were determined from participant-reported clinical history. Resolution of symptoms, clearance, or two negative PCRs was present in recovered Cohort 3 donors. The data were taken from a study of blood T cell repertoires in COVID-19. As for the study in general: Donors in the United States, Italy and Spain gave samples during acute or convalescent COVID-19. Nucleic acid was either cDNA or gDNA, and it came from T cells, B-cell-depleted T cells, or PBMCs.

Libraries were prepared by immunoSEQ multiplex PCR; TCRdb keeps only in-frame clonotypes and omits some of them. The table records approximately 400,000 clones, over 75% of them present only once. Sequenced: PBMCs or T cells enriched from blood (not recorded which). The clonotype originates from a young man who had recovered from COVID-19. The chain employs TRBV18 and TRBJ2-1; TRBD1 agrees at 8 bases. CDR3 sequence reads: CASSPPDREVYNEQFF. As DNA, the CDR3 is TGTGCCAGCTCACCACCGGACAGGGAGGTGTACAATGAGCAGTTCTTC.